This T cell receptor beta chain was recorded in a study of shared clonotypes between healthy human individuals. General observations from the study: Among non-shared clonotypes, generation probabilities were lower than among those shared by all four donors. The rarefaction results pointed to incomplete sorted-subset sequencing despite large depth.

As handled by the study authors: There were no quality scores in the junction-only immunoSEQ sequences, so filtering differed. Sequencing was performed with immunoSEQ multiplex PCR; in TCRdb, only in-frame clones are kept and a portion is missing. That table gives V, J and clone size, and the DNA gave D and trimming. The sample shows hundreds of thousands of clones, 90% to 95% of them seen only once. This CDR3 is built from 18 residues. The V gene end was trimmed by 5 bases and the J gene end by 0 bases; junction bases not matched to a gene: 8. Per germline, CDR1 SEHNR and CDR2 FQNEAQ (reference sequence). Concerning this clone itself: Its specificity is not known.

In the naive CD8 group, cells lacked CD45RO and were positively selected for CCR7, so terminally differentiated effector memory CD45RA+ cells were left out. The TCR originated in a man aged 30-40 years in good health. The sequenced sample consisted of naive CD8+ T cells sorted from blood. The V and J genes are TRBV7-9 and TRBJ2-6; TRBD1 matches at 9 bases. CDR3 in amino acids: CASSPLDRGPSGANVLTF. The CDR3 region has the DNA TGTGCCAGCAGCCCTTTGGACAGGGGCCCCTCTGGGGCCAACGTCCTGACTTTC.